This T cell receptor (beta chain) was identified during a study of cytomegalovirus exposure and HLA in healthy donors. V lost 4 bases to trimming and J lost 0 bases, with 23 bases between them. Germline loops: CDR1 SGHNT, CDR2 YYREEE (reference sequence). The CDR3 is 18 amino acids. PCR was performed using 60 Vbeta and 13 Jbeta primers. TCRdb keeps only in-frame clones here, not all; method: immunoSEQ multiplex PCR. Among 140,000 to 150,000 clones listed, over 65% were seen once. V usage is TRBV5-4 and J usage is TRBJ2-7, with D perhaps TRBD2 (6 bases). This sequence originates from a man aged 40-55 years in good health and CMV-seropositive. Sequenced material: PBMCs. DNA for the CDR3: TGTGCCAGCAGCCCTAGCGCAACCAGACAGAGGAGCTCCTACGAGCAGTACTTC. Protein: CASSPSATRQRSSYEQYF.